This T cell receptor beta chain was recorded in a study of T cells after yellow fever vaccination. Study context: Where fractions had low cell numbers, libraries were prepared from them with the SMART-Seq v4 Ultra Low Input RNA kit.

V was trimmed by 9 bases and J by 0 bases, leaving 13 bases between them. The CDR3 spans 14 residues. CDR1 and CDR2 (germline): KGHDR, SFDVKD. This clonotype came up a few times. The TCR cDNA carried a universal primer site and UMIs from 5'RACE template switching. TCRdb fed the 5' RACE reads into MiXCR, producing one record per CDR3 protein. This table has 150,000 or so distinct CDR3 sequences, approximately 6.6% appearing once. This TCR was sampled from a man aged 25-45 years who received the YFV17D yellow fever vaccine. This chain connects TRBV24-1 to TRBJ1-1, with D perhaps TRBD1 (5 bases). The sample was CD4+ T cells sorted from PBMCs, taken 10 days after the yellow fever booster vaccination. CDR3 bases: TGTGCCACCGCCGGGACGGGCATGAACACTGAAGCTTTCTTT. Translating it yields CATAGTGMNTEAFF.